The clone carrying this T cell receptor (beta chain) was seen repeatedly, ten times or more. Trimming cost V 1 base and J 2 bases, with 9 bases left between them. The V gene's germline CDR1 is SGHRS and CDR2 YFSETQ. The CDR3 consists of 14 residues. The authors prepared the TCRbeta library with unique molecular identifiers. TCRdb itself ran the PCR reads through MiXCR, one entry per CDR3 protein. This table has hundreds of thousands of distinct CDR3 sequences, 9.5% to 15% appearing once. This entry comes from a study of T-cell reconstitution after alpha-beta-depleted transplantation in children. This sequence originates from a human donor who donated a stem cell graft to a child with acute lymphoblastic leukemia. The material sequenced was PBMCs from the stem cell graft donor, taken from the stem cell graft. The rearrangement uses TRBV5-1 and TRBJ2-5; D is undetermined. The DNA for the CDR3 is TGCGCCAGCAGCTTGCAGACTGAACAAGAGACCCAGTACTTC. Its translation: CASSLQTEQETQYF.